This T cell receptor (beta chain) was profiled in a study of regulatory T cells in long-lasting Graves disease. This clonotype came up many times. Its antigen is not identified. Libraries of TCR beta came from iRepertoire HTBI primers plus Arm-PCR of CDR3 regions. TCRdb recomputed calls from the multiplex PCR reads with MiXCR, one row per CDR3 protein. Here the sample spans about 560,000 distinct CDR3 sequences, approximately 16% being singletons. Study-level findings and limits: Accuracy might have suffered from few samples. More public clonotypes were shared by persistent patients (2,741) than by new patients (fewer than 1,000). Gene preferences differed: TRBV28, TRBJ1-2, TRBJ2-5 in persistent cases.

V gave up 3 bases and J gave up 0 bases, with 6 bases separating them. This CDR3 has 15 amino acids. CDR1 and CDR2 (germline): MDHEN, SYDVKM. Indicated time point: newly diagnosed GD, antithyroid drugs for less than 3 months. The TCR library used RNA extracted from PBMCs. These same records also appear under a second study, on T cells in Graves' hyperthyroidism and ophthalmopathy. Turning to that study: Reasons for excluding patients were uncontrolled infection, other autoimmune disease, pregnancy or lactation.

This chain joins TRBV28 and TRBJ1-6; perhaps TRBD1 as D (5 bases). The sample consisted of peripheral blood mononuclear cells (PBMCs), taken at new diagnosis, from a patient treated with antithyroid drugs. This TCR came from a man aged 18 to 29 with Graves disease. CDR3 bases: TGTGCCAGCAGTTTTAGGGGCTCCTATAATTCACCCCTCCACTTT. Residues: CASSFRGSYNSPLHF.